This T cell receptor (beta chain) was sequenced during a study of OX40 agonist ivuxolimab in advanced cancers. Germline values: CDR1 SGHNT, CDR2 YYREEE (reference sequence). V dropped 4 bases and J dropped 0 bases, with 19 bases sitting between them. The CDR3 contains 17 residues. TCRdb's table, derived via immunoSEQ multiplex PCR, lists solely in-frame clones and lacks some. Of about 48,000 clones in the sample, approximately 81% were seen once. The chain carries TRBV5-4 and TRBJ1-1; perhaps TRBD1 as D (6 bases). This receptor was identified in an adult with an advanced solid tumor such as melanoma, head and neck, liver or kidney cancer. The sequenced sample was CD4+ or CD8+ T cells sorted from blood, obtained in a trial of the OX40 agonist ivuxolimab. This chain's CDR3 is CASSPGGGAGMNTEAFF. CDR3 bases: TGTGCCAGCAGCCCCGGTGGGGGGGCGGGAATGAACACTGAAGCTTTCTTT.